Below, one T cell receptor (beta chain) is given with its context. Its antigen is not known. The CDR3 has 13 amino acids. The V gene lost 2 bases and the J gene lost 1 base, with 6 bases spanning the gap. The germline gives CDR1 MNHEY, CDR2 SVGAGI. The data derive from a study of metastatic and nonmetastatic thyroid tumors. Background on the study: Across peripheral blood and tumor or nodule tissue samples taken from malignant and benign thyroid patients, the repertoires were compared with one another. Study-wide points: Reportedly, malignant thyroid tumors had significantly higher TCR beta diversity than benign nodules, in blood and tumor.

No patient had received any treatment before thyroid surgery. TCRdb re-clonotyped the PCR reads through MiXCR. The sample records over 11,000 clones, 25% to 35% being singletons. The sequenced sample was tumor tissue. The clonotype comes from a female donor with papillary thyroid cancer or a benign thyroid nodule (not recorded which). Some clones in this sample may be carry-over from other donors' samples. This chain links TRBV6-5 with TRBJ2-7; D is unresolved. The CDR3 protein is CASSYGGSYEQYF. The DNA of the CDR3 is TGTGCCAGCAGTTACGGCGGTTCCTACGAGCAGTACTTC.